The sequence of this TCR beta chain was determined in a study of metastatic and nonmetastatic thyroid tumors. Study details: Repertoires from malignant and benign thyroid patients were compared across blood and tumor or nodule tissue.

There are a few counts of this clone. The junction does not match germline at one end; this may be a read error. TCRdb redid the clone calls on the PCR reads using MiXCR. The sample consists of approximately 69,000 clones, 13% to 15% of them appearing once. All patients were treatment-naive before thyroid surgery. This TCR was sampled from a male donor with papillary thyroid cancer or a benign thyroid nodule (not recorded which). Some clones in this sample may be carry-over from other donors' samples. Material: blood.

The CDR3 sequence: CASSEGGSGSNVLTF. CDR3 bases: TGTGCCAGCAGTGAAGGGGGTTCTGGGTCCAACGTCCTGACTTTC. The chain links TRBV6-1 to TRBJ2-6; D ambiguous. The CDR3 is 15 residues long. CDR1 and CDR2 from the germline V gene are MNHNS and SASEGT.